This entry describes one TCR beta chain. The PCR was carried out with 60 Vbeta primers and 13 Jbeta primers. Here immunoSEQ multiplex PCR was the method, and the copy in TCRdb shows in-frame clones only, minus some. The repertoire holds approximately 140,000 clones, with 79% as singletons. The data originate from a study of cytomegalovirus exposure and HLA in healthy donors. Trimming took 3 bases from V and 5 from J, leaving 15 bases between them. The germline CDR1 and CDR2 sequences are LNHDA and SQIVND (reference sequence). The CDR3 is made up of 15 amino acids. Regarding donors, all were healthy bone marrow donors.

Sequenced input: PBMCs. The clonotype originates from a man younger than 35 in good health and CMV-seronegative. The chain employs TRBV19 and TRBJ2-3, with D uncertain. This chain's CDR3 is CASSMSRYTGDTQYF. For the CDR3, the DNA is TGTGCCAGTAGTATGTCTCGCTACACGGGAGATACGCAGTATTTT.